The present T cell receptor beta chain was sequenced within a study of blood T cell repertoires in COVID-19. Across the whole study: T cells, B-cell-depleted T cells, or PBMCs provided the cDNA or gDNA that served as material.

Repertoires were generated with immunoSEQ multiplex PCR, while TCRdb's copy carries only in-frame clones and drops some. This table holds approximately 290,000 clones, more than 85% found once. This receptor was obtained from a young man with acute or convalescent COVID-19. Sequenced sample: peripheral blood.

CDR3 loop: CASIRSGLANEKLFF. As DNA, the CDR3 is TGTGCCAGCATCAGGTCAGGGCTGGCTAATGAAAAACTGTTTTTT. The chain joins TRBV6-6 to TRBJ1-4; D might be TRBD1 (5 bases). Germline V gene sequence: CDR1 MNHNY, CDR2 SVGAGI (reference sequence). The germline V and J ends were trimmed by 7 bases and 3 bases, with 15 bases remaining between them. CDR3 length: 15 amino acids.